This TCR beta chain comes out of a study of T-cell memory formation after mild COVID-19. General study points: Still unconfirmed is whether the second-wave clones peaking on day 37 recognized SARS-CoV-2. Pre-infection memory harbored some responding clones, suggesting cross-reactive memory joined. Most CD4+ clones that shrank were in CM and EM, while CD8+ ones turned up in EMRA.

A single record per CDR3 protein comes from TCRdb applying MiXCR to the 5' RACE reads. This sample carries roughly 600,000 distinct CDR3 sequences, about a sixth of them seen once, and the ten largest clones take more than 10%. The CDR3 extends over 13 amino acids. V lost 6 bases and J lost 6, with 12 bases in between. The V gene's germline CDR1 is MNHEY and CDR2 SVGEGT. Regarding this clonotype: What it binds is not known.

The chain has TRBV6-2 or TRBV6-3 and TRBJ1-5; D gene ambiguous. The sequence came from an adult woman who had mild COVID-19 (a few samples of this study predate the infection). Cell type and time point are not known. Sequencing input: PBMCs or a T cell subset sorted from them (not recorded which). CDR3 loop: CASRMGRSQPQHF. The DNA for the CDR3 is TGTGCCAGCAGGATGGGAAGGAGTCAGCCCCAGCATTTT.